This T cell receptor beta chain was documented in a study of blood T cells in healthy people across ages. A second about 6 to 12 cycle PCR used barcoded and J-beta primers. MiXCR was run by TCRdb on the 5' RACE reads, yielding one entry per CDR3 protein. The sample shows some 760,000 distinct CDR3 sequences, approximately 25% of them seen only once. The sample was also linked to a second study, of T cells of mothers and their children.

The specimen sequenced was blood. The clonotype originates from a boy between 10 and 17 years old in good health.

The CDR3 nucleotides are TGCGCCAGCAATGAGGGGACTGGGGCCAACGTCCTGACTTTC. It codes for CASNEGTGANVLTF. The chain employs TRBV4-1 and TRBJ2-6; the D gene could be TRBD1 or TRBD2 (5 bases each). Germline V CDR1 and CDR2: MGHRA, YSYEKL. V was pared by 7 bases and J by 2 bases, with 9 bases between. CDR3 length equals 14 residues.